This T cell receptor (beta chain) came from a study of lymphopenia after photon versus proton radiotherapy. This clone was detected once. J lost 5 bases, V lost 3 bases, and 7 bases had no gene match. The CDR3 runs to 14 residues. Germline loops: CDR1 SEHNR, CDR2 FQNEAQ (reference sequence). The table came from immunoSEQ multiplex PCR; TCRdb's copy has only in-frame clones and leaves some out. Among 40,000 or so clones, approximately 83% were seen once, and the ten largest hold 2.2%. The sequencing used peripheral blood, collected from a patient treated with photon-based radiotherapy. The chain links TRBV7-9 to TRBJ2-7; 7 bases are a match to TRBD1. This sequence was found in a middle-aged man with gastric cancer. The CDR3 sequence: CASSFRGGWDEQYF. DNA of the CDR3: TGTGCCAGCAGCTTCAGAGGGGGCTGGGACGAGCAGTACTTC.